The source of this T cell receptor beta chain is a study of blood T cell repertoires in COVID-19. Study background: Sites in the United States, Italy and Spain provided acute and convalescent COVID-19 samples. PBMCs, B-cell-depleted T cells, or T cells provided the cDNA or gDNA that made up the material.

Trimming took 7 bases from V and 2 from J, leaving 14 bases between them. The germline gives CDR1 MDHEN, CDR2 SYDVKM. This CDR3 region has 14 residues. In the authors' workflow: Scientists estimated how many nucleated cells there were by amplifying reference gene primers. Sequencing was performed with immunoSEQ multiplex PCR; in TCRdb, only in-frame clones are kept and a portion is missing. The V and J calls and clone size are taken from that table; D and trimming were inferred from the DNA. The sample lists 250,000 to 350,000 clones, around 85% occurring once. Participant ages covered about 18 to 95 years across about 25 US areas.

The sequence came from a woman in her forties or fifties who had recovered from COVID-19. The sequencing input was PBMCs or T cells enriched from blood (not recorded which). V usage is TRBV28 and J usage is TRBJ1-2, with D maybe TRBD1 (6 bases). CDR3 bases: TGTGCCAGCAAGGGTGGGGGCCTCAACTATGGCTACACCTTC. It is translated as CASKGGGLNYGYTF.